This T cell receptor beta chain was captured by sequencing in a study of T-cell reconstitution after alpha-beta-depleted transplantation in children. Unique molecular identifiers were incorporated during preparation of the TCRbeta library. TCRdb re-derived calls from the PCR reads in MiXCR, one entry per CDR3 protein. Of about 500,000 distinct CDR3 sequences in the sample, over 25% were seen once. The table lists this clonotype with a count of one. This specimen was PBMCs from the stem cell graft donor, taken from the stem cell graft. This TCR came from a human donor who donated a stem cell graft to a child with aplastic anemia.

CDR3 nucleotides: TGTGCCAGCAGTATGAGCGGGAGATCTTACAATGAGCAGTTCTTC. Protein product: CASSMSGRSYNEQFF. The rearrangement links TRBV12-3 or TRBV12-4 to TRBJ2-1; 8 bases fit TRBD2. This CDR3 is built from 15 residues. Unmatched junction bases numbered 7, after V lost 5 bases and J lost 4 bases.